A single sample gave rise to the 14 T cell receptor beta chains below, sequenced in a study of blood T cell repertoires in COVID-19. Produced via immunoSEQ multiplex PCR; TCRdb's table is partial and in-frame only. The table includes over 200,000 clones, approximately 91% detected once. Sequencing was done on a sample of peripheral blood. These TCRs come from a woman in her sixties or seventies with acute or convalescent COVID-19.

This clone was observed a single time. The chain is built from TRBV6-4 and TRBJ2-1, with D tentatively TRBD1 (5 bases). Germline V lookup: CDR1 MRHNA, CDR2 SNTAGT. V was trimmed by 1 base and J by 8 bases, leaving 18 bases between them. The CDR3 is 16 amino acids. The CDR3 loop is CASSDYGHRGRYEQFF. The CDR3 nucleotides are TGTGCCAGCAGTGACTACGGGCATAGGGGAAGGTATGAGCAGTTCTTC.

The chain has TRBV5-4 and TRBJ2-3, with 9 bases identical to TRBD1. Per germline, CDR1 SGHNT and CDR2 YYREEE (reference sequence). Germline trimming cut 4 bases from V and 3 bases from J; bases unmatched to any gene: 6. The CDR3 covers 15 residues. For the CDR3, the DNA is TGTGCCAGCAGCCTACGGACAGGGGCGACAGATACGCAGTATTTT. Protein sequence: CASSLRTGATDTQYF. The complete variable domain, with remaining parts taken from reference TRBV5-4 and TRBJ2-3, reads ETGVTQSPTHLIKTRGQQVTLRCSSQSGHNTVSWYQQALGQGPQFIFQYYREEENGRGNFPPRFSGLQFPNYSSELNVNALELDDSALYLCASSLRTGATDTQYFGPGTRLTVL.

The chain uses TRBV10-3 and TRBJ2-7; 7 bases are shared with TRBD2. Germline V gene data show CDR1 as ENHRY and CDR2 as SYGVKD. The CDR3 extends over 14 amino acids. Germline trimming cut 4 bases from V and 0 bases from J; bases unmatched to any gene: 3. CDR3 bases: TGTGCCATCAGTGGGGCGGGAGCCTCCTACGAGCAGTACTTC. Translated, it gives CAISGAGASYEQYF.

CDR3 sequence reads: CASSVGLVETQYF. As DNA, the CDR3 is TGTGCCAGCAGCGTAGGACTTGTGGAGACCCAGTACTTC. The rearrangement links TRBV9 to TRBJ2-5; D is undetermined. The CDR3 length is 13 residues. The V gene's germline CDR1 is SGDLS and CDR2 YYNGEE. Trimming stripped 0 bases from V and 5 bases from J, with 8 bases between.

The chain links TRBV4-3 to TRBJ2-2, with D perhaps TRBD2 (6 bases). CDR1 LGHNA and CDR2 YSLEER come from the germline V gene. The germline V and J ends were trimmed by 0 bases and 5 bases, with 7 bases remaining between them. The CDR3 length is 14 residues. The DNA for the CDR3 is TGCGCCAGCAGCCAAGAGACTAGAACCGGGGAGCTGTTTTTT. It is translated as CASSQETRTGELFF.

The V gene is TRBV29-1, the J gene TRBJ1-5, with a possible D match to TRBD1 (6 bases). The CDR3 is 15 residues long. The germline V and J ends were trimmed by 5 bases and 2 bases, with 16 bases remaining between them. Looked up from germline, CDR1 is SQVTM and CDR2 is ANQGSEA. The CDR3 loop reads CSVSMGAGGNQPQHF. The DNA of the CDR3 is TGCAGCGTTTCAATGGGGGCAGGGGGCAATCAGCCCCAGCATTTT. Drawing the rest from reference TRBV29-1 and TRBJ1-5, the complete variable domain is SAVISQKPSRDICQRGTSLTIQCQVDSQVTMMFWYRQQPGQSLTLIATANQGSEATYESGFVIDKFPISRPNLTFSTLTVSNMSPEDSSIYLCSVSMGAGGNQPQHFGDGTRLSIL.

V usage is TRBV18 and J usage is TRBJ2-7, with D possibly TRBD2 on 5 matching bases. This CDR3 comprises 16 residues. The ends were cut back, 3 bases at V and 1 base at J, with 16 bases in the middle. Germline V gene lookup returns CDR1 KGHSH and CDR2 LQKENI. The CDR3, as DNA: TGTGCCAGCTCACCGATTGCTTGGGGAGCATCCTACGAGCAGTACTTC. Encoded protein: CASSPIAWGASYEQYF.

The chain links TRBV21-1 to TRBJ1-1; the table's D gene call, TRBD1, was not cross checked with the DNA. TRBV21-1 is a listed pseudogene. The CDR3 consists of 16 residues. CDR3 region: CASSKLTGEMNTEAFF. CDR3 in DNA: TGTGCCAGCAGCAAATTGACAGGGGAGATGAACACTGAAGCTTTCTTT.

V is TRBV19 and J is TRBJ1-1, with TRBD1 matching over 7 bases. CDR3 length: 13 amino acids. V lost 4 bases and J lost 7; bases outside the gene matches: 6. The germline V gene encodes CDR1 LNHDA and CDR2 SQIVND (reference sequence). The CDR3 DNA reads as TGTGCCAGTAGTACCGGACAGGCCCGTGAAGCTTTCTTT. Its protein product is CASSTGQAREAFF. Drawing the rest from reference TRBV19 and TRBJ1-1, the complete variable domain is DGGITQSPKYLFRKEGQNVTLSCEQNLNHDAMYWYRQDPGQGLRLIYYSQIVNDFQKGDIAEGYSVSREKKESFPLTVTSAQKNPTAFYLCASSTGQAREAFFGQGTRLTVV.

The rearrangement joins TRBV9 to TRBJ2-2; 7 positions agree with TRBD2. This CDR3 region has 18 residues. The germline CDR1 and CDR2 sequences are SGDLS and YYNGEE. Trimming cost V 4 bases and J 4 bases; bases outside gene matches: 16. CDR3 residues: CASSLGLLTSQGTGELFF. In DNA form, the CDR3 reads TGTGCCAGCAGCTTAGGACTCTTGACTAGCCAGGGCACCGGGGAGCTGTTTTTT.

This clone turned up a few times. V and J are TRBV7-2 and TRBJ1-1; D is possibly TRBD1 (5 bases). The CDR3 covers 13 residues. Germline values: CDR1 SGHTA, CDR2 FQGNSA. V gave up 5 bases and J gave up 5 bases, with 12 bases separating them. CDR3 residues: CASSAPGRTEAFF. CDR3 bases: TGTGCCAGCAGCGCCCCAGGGAGGACTGAAGCTTTCTTT.

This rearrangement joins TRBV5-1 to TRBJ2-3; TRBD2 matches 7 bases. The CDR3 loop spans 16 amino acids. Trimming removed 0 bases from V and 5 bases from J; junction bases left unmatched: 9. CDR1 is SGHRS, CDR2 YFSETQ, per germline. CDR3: CASSLGLGTTRDTQYF. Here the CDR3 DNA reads TGCGCCAGCAGCTTGGGCCTCGGGACTACCCGAGATACGCAGTATTTT.

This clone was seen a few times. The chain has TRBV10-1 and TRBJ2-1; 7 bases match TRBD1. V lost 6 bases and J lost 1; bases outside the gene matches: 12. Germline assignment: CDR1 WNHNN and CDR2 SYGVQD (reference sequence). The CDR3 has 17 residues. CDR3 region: CASSARGQAFSYNEQFF. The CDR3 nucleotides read TGCGCCAGCAGCGCAAGAGGACAGGCGTTTTCCTACAATGAGCAGTTCTTC.

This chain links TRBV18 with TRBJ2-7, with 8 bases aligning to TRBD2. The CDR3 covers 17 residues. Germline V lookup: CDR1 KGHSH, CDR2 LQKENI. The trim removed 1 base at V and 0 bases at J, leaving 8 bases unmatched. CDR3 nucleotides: TGTGCCAGCTCACCACTCCCCCTAGCGGGCCACTCCTACGAGCAGTACTTC. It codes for CASSPLPLAGHSYEQYF. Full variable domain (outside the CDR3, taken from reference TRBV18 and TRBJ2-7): NAGVMQNPRHLVRRRGQEARLRCSPMKGHSHVYWYRQLPEEGLKFMVYLQKENIIDESGMPKERFSAEFPKEGPSILRIQQVVRGDSAAYFCASSPLPLAGHSYEQYFGPGTRLTVT.